These T cell receptor beta chains were read from a single sample in a study of blood T cell repertoires in COVID-19. Some clones are missing from TCRdb's copy, which holds only in-frame ones; the method was immunoSEQ multiplex PCR. Among some 150,000 clones listed, 84% were seen once. Specimen: PBMCs or T cells enriched from blood (not recorded which). The receptor source for this set is a woman between 50 and 59 years old who had been exposed to COVID-19. The CDR3 runs from the conserved cysteine through the conserved F or W. A D gene is named only where the DNA matches it firmly. Clone sizes are given selectively: once, few, many, or a class where the clone is expanded.

v_gene	len	d_gene	abundance	j_gene	CDR3aa	CDR3nt
TRBV9	14	NA	NA	TRBJ1-2	CASSPSGEGYGYTF	TGTGCCAGCAGCCCCTCGGGGGAGGGCTATGGCTACACCTTC
TRBV2	13	TRBD1	NA	TRBJ1-2	CASRGQGAVGYTF	TGTGCCAGCAGAGGTCAGGGGGCGGTTGGCTACACCTTC
TRBV5-3	14	NA	NA	TRBJ2-2	CARSRGHYTGELFF	TGTGCCAGAAGCCGTGGACATTACACCGGGGAGCTGTTTTTT
TRBV18	16	TRBD1	NA	TRBJ2-4	CASSRDSPLAKNIQYF	TGTGCCAGCTCAAGGGACAGCCCATTAGCCAAAAACATTCAGTACTTC
TRBV24-1	14	TRBD2	NA	TRBJ2-3	CATSDTGGLDTQYF	TGTGCCACCAGTGATACGGGGGGGCTGGATACGCAGTATTTT
TRBV19	14	NA	NA	TRBJ1-2	CASSIGGTHYGYTF	TGTGCCAGTAGTATCGGCGGCACCCATTATGGCTACACCTTC
TRBV27	16	TRBD1	NA	TRBJ1-1	CASSSRQGAQNTEAFF	TGTGCCAGCAGTTCAAGACAGGGGGCCCAGAACACTGAAGCTTTCTTT
TRBV7-2	15	NA	NA	TRBJ1-1	CASSLVRGGTTEAFF	TGTGCCAGCAGCTTAGTTAGGGGGGGAACAACTGAAGCTTTCTTT
TRBV5-4	13	NA	NA	TRBJ2-7	CASSVLGGYEQYF	TGTGCCAGCAGTGTACTAGGAGGATACGAGCAGTACTTC
TRBV5-8	13	NA	NA	TRBJ2-7	CASIHRVGSEQYF	TGTGCCAGCATCCACAGGGTGGGTTCCGAGCAGTACTTC
TRBV19	15	NA	NA	TRBJ1-5	CASSFPGRVDQPQHF	TGTGCCAGTAGTTTCCCCGGGCGGGTTGACCAGCCCCAGCATTTT
TRBV19	16	TRBD1	NA	TRBJ1-5	CASMLQGSMLNQPQHF	TGTGCCAGCATGTTACAGGGGAGCATGCTAAATCAGCCCCAGCATTTT
TRBV6-5	15	TRBD2	NA	TRBJ2-7	CASSYSPSGGYEQYF	TGTGCCAGCAGTTACTCCCCTAGCGGGGGCTACGAGCAGTACTTC
TRBV7-9	14	NA	NA	TRBJ1-1	CASSFTGVNTEAFF	TGTGCCAGCAGCTTTACAGGCGTGAACACTGAAGCTTTCTTT
TRBV19	13	NA	NA	TRBJ1-3	CAASGISGNTIYF	TGTGCCGCCTCGGGGATCTCTGGAAACACCATATATTTT
TRBV5-4	13	NA	NA	TRBJ2-2	CASSLGGTGELFF	TGTGCCAGCAGCCTCGGCGGCACCGGGGAGCTGTTTTTT
TRBV9	13	TRBD1	NA	TRBJ1-2	CASSRGGGYGYTF	TGTGCCAGCTCGAGAGGGGGCGGCTATGGCTACACCTTC
TRBV5-6	16	NA	NA	TRBJ1-1	CASSLAGGVGRPEAFF	TGTGCCAGCAGCTTGGCCGGCGGGGTGGGCCGACCTGAAGCTTTCTTT
TRBV2	15	NA	NA	TRBJ1-2	CASSSLGGEGYGYTF	TGTGCCAGCTCCTCCCTGGGGGGGGAGGGCTATGGCTACACCTTC
TRBV5-1	18	TRBD2	NA	TRBJ2-3	CASSSGLAGGPYADTQYF	TGCGCCAGCAGCTCGGGACTAGCGGGAGGGCCGTACGCCGATACGCAGTATTTT
TRBV19	15	TRBD1	few	TRBJ2-1	CASSTRGQAYNEQFF	TGTGCCAGTAGTACCAGGGGGCAAGCCTACAATGAGCAGTTCTTC
TRBV11-2	15	NA	NA	TRBJ2-7	CASSLLGRGSYEQYF	TGTGCCAGCAGCTTATTGGGGAGGGGGTCCTACGAGCAGTACTTC
TRBV10-1	16	TRBD2	NA	TRBJ2-2	CASSPGTSGTTGELFF	TGCGCCAGCAGTCCCGGGACTAGCGGTACTACCGGGGAGCTGTTTTTT
TRBV7-6	13	NA	NA	TRBJ2-1	CASSFRDNNEQFF	TGTGCCAGCAGCTTCCGGGACAACAATGAGCAGTTCTTC
TRBV12-3/TRBV12-4	12	TRBD2	few	TRBJ2-1	CASGGGENEQFF	TGTGCCAGCGGTGGGGGGGAGAATGAGCAGTTCTTC
TRBV5-4	15	TRBD1	few	TRBJ2-7	CASTPGDSLYYEQYF	TGTGCCAGCACCCCCGGGGACAGTCTATACTACGAGCAGTACTTC
TRBV18	16	NA	NA	TRBJ1-3	CASSLKGQFSGNTIYF	TGTGCCAGCTCACTTAAAGGACAGTTCTCTGGAAACACCATATATTTT
TRBV6-2/TRBV6-3	15	TRBD2	NA	TRBJ2-1	CASTPRSGGPNEQFF	TGTGCCAGCACCCCGCGGAGCGGGGGGCCAAATGAGCAGTTCTTC
TRBV19	16	TRBD1	few	TRBJ2-7	CASSSRDRGPHYEQYF	TGTGCCAGTTCCTCCCGGGACAGGGGACCGCATTACGAGCAGTACTTC
TRBV5-6	13	TRBD1	NA	TRBJ1-2	CASSLGDRDGYTF	TGTGCCAGCAGCTTGGGGGACAGGGATGGCTACACCTTC
TRBV27	15	TRBD1	NA	TRBJ1-5	CASSRTGAIRQPQHF	TGTGCCAGCAGCCGAACAGGGGCAATAAGGCAGCCCCAGCATTTT
TRBV2	16	NA	NA	TRBJ2-3	CASVGWLGSEADTQYF	TGTGCCAGCGTGGGGTGGTTAGGGAGTGAAGCAGATACGCAGTATTTT
TRBV5-1	15	NA	NA	TRBJ2-3	CASSLASGGTDTQYF	TGCGCCAGCAGCTTGGCCTCGGGTGGCACAGATACGCAGTATTTT